This TCR beta chain is drawn from a study of blood T cells in healthy people across ages. Study-level results: Long-lived and aged donors differed, with more naive CD4+ cells and higher diversity in the long-lived. Donor CMV infection status was unknown, possibly confounding age-related changes in expanded clonotypes.

As concerns this clonotype: Its target is unknown.

This CDR3 has 15 amino acids. V dropped 6 bases and J dropped 1; count of bases not matched to a gene: 8. Germline assignment: CDR1 MNHEY and CDR2 SVGAGI. The donors, aged about 6 to 90, were healthy Caucasians from Russia. With each sample, at least 5 micrograms of total RNA were extracted. The second PCR ran roughly 7 to 11 cycles with a sample-barcoded 5' primer and J-beta primers. TCRdb reprocessed the 5' RACE reads with MiXCR, giving one entry per CDR3 protein. This sample has 700,000 to 800,000 distinct CDR3 sequences, with around 40% found just once. The chain carries TRBV6-5 and TRBJ1-1; 7 nucleotides agree with TRBD1. This receptor was identified in a woman aged 60 to 75 in good health. Sequences were obtained from blood. The CDR3 loop reads CASRRPRTGNTEAFF. CDR3 coding DNA: TGTGCCAGCAGGCGCCCACGGACAGGGAACACTGAAGCTTTCTTT.